Listed here are 8 T cell receptor beta chains from one sample, sequenced in a study of T cell responses to AZD1222 COVID-19 vaccine. Method: immunoSEQ multiplex PCR; TCRdb's copy keeps in-frame clones and lacks some. The sample has under 150,000 clones, about 90% seen once; the top ten hold 1.9%. This material consisted of peripheral blood, taken 28 days after the second AZD1222 dose. The receptors derive from an adult who received the AZD1222 COVID-19 vaccine.

The chain carries TRBV4-1 and TRBJ1-1, with D perhaps matching TRBD1 (5 bases). The germline gives CDR1 MGHRA, CDR2 YSYEKL. Trimming took off 1 base at V and 0 bases at J, with 9 bases between the two ends. The CDR3 runs to 15 residues. The CDR3 DNA sequence: TGCGCCAGCAGCCAAGTCCAGGGCATGAACACTGAAGCTTTCTTT. As protein: CASSQVQGMNTEAFF.

This rearrangement joins TRBV9 to TRBJ2-7, with 12 bases lining up with TRBD2. The J segment lost 2 bases and the V segment lost 0 bases, leaving 9 bases of the junction unmatched. Germline lookup yields CDR1 SGDLS and CDR2 YYNGEE. The CDR3 contains 18 residues. Here the CDR3 reads CASSVATSGGSHAYEQYF. In DNA, the CDR3 is TGTGCCAGCAGCGTAGCTACTAGCGGGGGGTCTCATGCCTACGAGCAGTACTTC.

J is TRBJ1-1 and V is TRBV6-5; D uncertain. The germline V gene encodes CDR1 MNHEY and CDR2 SVGAGI. This CDR3 region has 11 residues. Trimming cost V 6 bases and J 7 bases, with 9 bases left between them. The CDR3 loop reads CASRTYSEAFF. Written as DNA, the CDR3 is TGTGCCAGCAGGACGTATAGTGAAGCTTTCTTT.

This sequence joins TRBV27 and TRBJ2-7; D not certain. Trimming took 3 bases from V and 2 from J, leaving 11 bases between them. CDR3 length: 14 amino acids. From germline, CDR1 is MNHEY and CDR2 SMNVEV (reference sequence). CDR3 coding DNA: TGTGCCAGCAGTTTTGCGACAACCCCCTACGAGCAGTACTTC. Protein product: CASSFATTPYEQYF.

The V call is TRBV27, the J call TRBJ2-1, with 10 bases fitting TRBD2. V lost 5 bases and J lost 7; bases outside the gene matches: 14. Germline V CDR1 and CDR2: MNHEY, SMNVEV (reference sequence). The CDR3 sequence is 17 residues long. The CDR3 DNA reads as TGTGCCAGCAGTAGGTTAGCGGGAGGATTTTTAGCGAATGAGCAGTTCTTC. Residues: CASSRLAGGFLANEQFF.

The J gene is TRBJ2-7, the V gene TRBV4-1; no definite D call. The V gene lost 5 bases and the J gene lost 3 bases, with 14 bases spanning the gap. The CDR3 extends over 14 amino acids. The V gene's germline CDR1 is MGHRA and CDR2 YSYEKL. CDR3 bases: TGCGCCAGCAGCACGACCGATAACATCTACGAGCAGTACGTC. Translated, it gives CASSTTDNIYEQYV.

V is TRBV5-1 and J is TRBJ2-5, with D perhaps TRBD1 or TRBD2 (5 bases each). This CDR3 region has 15 residues. V dropped 0 bases and J dropped 3 bases, with 12 bases sitting between them. CDR1 is SGHRS and CDR2 is YFSETQ in the germline V gene. In DNA, the CDR3 is TGCGCCAGCAGCTTGGTGGGGGAGATTAAAGAGACCCAGTACTTC. It is translated as CASSLVGEIKETQYF.

The chain recombines TRBV11-2 with TRBJ2-5, with D unclear. The CDR3 spans 12 residues. Germline V gene sequence: CDR1 SGHAT, CDR2 FQNNGV. Trimming took off 1 base at V and 5 bases at J, with 5 bases between the two ends. The CDR3 spells CASSLVEETQYF. CDR3 DNA: TGTGCCAGCAGCTTAGTAGAGGAGACCCAGTACTTC.